This entry describes one TCR beta chain. This sample is drawn from a study of blood T cell repertoires in COVID-19. Here immunoSEQ multiplex PCR was the method, and the copy in TCRdb shows in-frame clones only, minus some. This sample carries roughly 200,000 clones, around nine tenths of them seen once, and the ten largest clones take 5.5% to 8%. Sequencing input: peripheral blood. The TCR was taken from a man aged 60 to 75 who had recovered from COVID-19.

This CDR3 reads CAWGSRGKYGYTF. The CDR3 coding sequence is TGTGCCTGGGGCAGCAGGGGGAAATATGGCTACACCTTC. The rearrangement uses TRBV30 and TRBJ1-2, with 7 bases that match TRBD1. V lost 5 bases and J lost 5; bases outside the gene matches: 8. Per the germline V gene, CDR1 is GTSNPN and CDR2 is SVGIG (reference sequence). The CDR3 is 13 amino acids.